This record concerns one T cell receptor beta chain sequence. What it recognizes is unknown. The data stem from a study of type 1 and type 2 diabetes patients. Findings and caveats of the study: Type 1 diabetes repertoires were significantly less diverse than type 2 diabetes ones.

Germline V gene data show CDR1 as MNHEY and CDR2 as SMNVEV (reference sequence). The length of the CDR3 is 18 residues. Trimming removed 5 bases from V and 5 bases from J, with 27 bases in between. Genomic DNA was the PCR template. Multiplex PCR with 30 forward and 13 reverse primers amplified the TCR beta CDR3. TCRdb independently ran MiXCR on the multiplex PCR reads; one entry per CDR3 protein. The table has 270,000 or so distinct CDR3 sequences, more than 45% seen once. This chain uses TRBV27 with TRBJ1-1; D might be TRBD1 (5 bases). The sample consisted of peripheral blood mononuclear cells (PBMCs). This sequence was found in a young man with type 2 diabetes. The CDR3 sequence: CASSTTRSSNSGGTEAFF. CDR3 DNA: TGTGCCAGCAGTACCACCCGGTCGAGCAATAGTGGGGGGACTGAAGCTTTCTTT.